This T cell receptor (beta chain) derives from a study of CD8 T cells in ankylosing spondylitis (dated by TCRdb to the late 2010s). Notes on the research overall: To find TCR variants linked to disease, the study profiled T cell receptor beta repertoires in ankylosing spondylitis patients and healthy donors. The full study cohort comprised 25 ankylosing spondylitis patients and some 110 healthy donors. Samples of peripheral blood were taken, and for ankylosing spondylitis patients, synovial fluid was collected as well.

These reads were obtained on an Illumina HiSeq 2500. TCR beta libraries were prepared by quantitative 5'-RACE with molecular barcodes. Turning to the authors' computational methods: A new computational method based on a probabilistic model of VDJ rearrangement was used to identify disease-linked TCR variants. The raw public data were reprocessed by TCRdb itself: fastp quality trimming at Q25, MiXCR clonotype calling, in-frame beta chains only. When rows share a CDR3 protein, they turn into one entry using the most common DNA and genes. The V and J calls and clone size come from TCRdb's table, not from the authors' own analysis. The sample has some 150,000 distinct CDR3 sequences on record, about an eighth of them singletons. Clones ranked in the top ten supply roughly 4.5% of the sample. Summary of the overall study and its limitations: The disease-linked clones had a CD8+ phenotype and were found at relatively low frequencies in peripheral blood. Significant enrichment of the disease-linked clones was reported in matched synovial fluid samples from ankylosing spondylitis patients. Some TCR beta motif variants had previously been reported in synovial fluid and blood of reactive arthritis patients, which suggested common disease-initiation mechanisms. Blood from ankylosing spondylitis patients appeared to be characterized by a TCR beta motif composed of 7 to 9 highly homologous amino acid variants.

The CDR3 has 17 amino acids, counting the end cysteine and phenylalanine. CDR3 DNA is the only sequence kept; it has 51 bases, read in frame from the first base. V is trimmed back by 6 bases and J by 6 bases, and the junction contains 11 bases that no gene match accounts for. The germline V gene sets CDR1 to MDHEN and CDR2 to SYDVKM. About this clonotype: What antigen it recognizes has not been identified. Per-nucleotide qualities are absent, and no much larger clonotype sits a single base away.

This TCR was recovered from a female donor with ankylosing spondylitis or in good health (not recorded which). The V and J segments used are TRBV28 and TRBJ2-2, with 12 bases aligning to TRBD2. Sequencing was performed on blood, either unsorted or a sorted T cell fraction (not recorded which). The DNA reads TGTGCCAGCAGCAGGACTAGCGGGGTATTGGGTGCCGGGGAGCTGTTTTTT. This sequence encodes CASSRTSGVLGAGELFF.